The sequence of this T cell receptor beta chain was determined in a study of T cell repertoires in cytomegalovirus infection. At the level of the study: Researchers turned to recently identified HLA-C-restricted CMV epitopes as well as well-studied HLA-B-restricted ones.

Remarks on this clonotype: Antigen: not known.

One entry per CDR3 protein, called by TCRdb with MiXCR from the reads. The sample shows about 890,000 distinct CDR3 sequences, approximately 33% of them seen only once. Germline loops: CDR1 SNHLY, CDR2 FYNNEI. The CDR3 is 11 amino acids. Trimming cost V 11 bases and J 2 bases; bases outside gene matches: 2. Points from the study as a whole: Summed frequency of shared TCR beta families picked out CMV carriers who also had the relevant HLA. HLA-C-restricted CMV clonotypes gave the most frequent clonotype in two of eight donors.

J is TRBJ1-2 and V is TRBV2; 7 positions match TRBD1. This TCR came from a human donor in good health (CMV status not recorded). Some clones in this sample may be carry-over from other donors' samples. The sequences come from cultured CD8+ T cells from PBMCs, collected from culture after CMV antigen stimulation. The CDR3 DNA is TGTGCCCAGACAGGGAACTATGGCTACACCTTC. Protein product: CAQTGNYGYTF.